The clone carrying this T cell receptor beta chain was recorded a few times. These data are taken from a study of identical twins. cDNA carried unique molecular identifiers, and a universal primer site was added by template switching. TCRdb reanalysed the 5' RACE reads using MiXCR and keeps one entry per CDR3 protein. The sample lists 450,000 to 650,000 distinct CDR3 sequences; 12% to 15% were seen once. The sample was also reused in another study, on yellow fever vaccine responses in identical twins. Per that paper: The T cell response to vaccination in identical twins was reportedly partly convergent and partly personalized.

This TCR derives from a woman younger than 35 in good health. Sequenced input: CD4+ T cells sorted from blood.

As DNA, the CDR3 is TGTGCCAGCAGGGCAAGCGGGAGAAAGGCCTACAATGAGCAGTTCTTC. This gives the protein CASRASGRKAYNEQFF. The chain employs TRBV7-2 and TRBJ2-1, with 8 bases lining up with TRBD2. With 6 bases clipped from V and 2 bases from J, the junction kept 9 bases outside the gene matches. The CDR3 extends over 16 amino acids. Germline values: CDR1 SGHTA, CDR2 FQGNSA.